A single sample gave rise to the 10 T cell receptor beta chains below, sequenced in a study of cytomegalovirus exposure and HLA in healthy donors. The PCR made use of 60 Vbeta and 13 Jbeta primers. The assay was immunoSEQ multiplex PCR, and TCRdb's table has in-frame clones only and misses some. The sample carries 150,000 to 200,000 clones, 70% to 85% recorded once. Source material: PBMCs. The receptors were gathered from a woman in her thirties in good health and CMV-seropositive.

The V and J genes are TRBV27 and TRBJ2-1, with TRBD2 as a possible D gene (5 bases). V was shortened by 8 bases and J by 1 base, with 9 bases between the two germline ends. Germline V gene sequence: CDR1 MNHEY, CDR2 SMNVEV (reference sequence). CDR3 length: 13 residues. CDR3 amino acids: CASRRGSYNEQFF. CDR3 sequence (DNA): TGTGCCAGCCGAAGAGGGTCCTACAATGAGCAGTTCTTC.

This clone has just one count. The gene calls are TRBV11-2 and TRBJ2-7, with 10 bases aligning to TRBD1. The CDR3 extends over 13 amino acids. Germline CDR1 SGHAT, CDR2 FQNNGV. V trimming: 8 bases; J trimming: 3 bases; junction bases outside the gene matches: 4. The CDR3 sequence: CASRRTGGYEQYF. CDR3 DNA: TGTGCCAGCCGAAGGACAGGGGGCTACGAGCAGTACTTC. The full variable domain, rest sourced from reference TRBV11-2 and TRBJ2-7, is EAGVAQSPRYKIIEKRQSVAFWCNPISGHATLYWYQQILGQGPKLLIQFQNNGVVDDSQLPKDRFSAERLKGVDSTLKIQPAKLEDSAVYLCASRRTGGYEQYFGPGTRLTVT.

CDR3 amino acids: CASSPQGEEAFF. DNA of the CDR3: TGTGCCAGCTCCCCCCAGGGGGAAGAAGCTTTCTTT. This chain joins TRBV18 and TRBJ1-1; 7 bases fit TRBD1. The J segment lost 8 bases and the V segment lost 6 bases, leaving 6 bases of the junction unmatched. The CDR3 is 12 residues long. The V gene's germline CDR1 is KGHSH and CDR2 LQKENI.

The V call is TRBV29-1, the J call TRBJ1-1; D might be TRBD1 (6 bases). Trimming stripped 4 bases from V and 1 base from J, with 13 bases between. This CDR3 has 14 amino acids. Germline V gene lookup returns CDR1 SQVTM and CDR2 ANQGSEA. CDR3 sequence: CSVGADSANTEAFF. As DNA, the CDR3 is TGCAGCGTTGGGGCGGACAGCGCGAACACTGAAGCTTTCTTT.

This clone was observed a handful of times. The CDR3 is CASSLAGGADTEAFF. CDR3 coding DNA: TGTGCCAGCAGTTTAGCCGGGGGGGCAGACACTGAAGCTTTCTTT. The chain joins TRBV28 to TRBJ1-1; TRBD1 might be the D (6 bases). This CDR3 contains 15 residues. The germline V and J ends were trimmed by 2 bases and 3 bases, with 13 bases remaining between them. Germline CDR1 is MDHEN and CDR2 is SYDVKM.

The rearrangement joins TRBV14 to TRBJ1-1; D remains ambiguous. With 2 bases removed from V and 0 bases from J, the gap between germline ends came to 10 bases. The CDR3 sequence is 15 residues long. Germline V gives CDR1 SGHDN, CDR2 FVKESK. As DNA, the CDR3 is TGTGCCAGCAGCCAACTGGGCCTGATGAACACTGAAGCTTTCTTT. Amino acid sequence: CASSQLGLMNTEAFF.

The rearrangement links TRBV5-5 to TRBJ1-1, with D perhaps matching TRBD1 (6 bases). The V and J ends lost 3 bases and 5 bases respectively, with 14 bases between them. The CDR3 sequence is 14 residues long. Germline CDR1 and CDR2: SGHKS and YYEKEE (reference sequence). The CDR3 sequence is CASSWDGGKTEAFF. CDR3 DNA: TGTGCCAGCAGCTGGGATGGGGGCAAGACTGAAGCTTTCTTT.

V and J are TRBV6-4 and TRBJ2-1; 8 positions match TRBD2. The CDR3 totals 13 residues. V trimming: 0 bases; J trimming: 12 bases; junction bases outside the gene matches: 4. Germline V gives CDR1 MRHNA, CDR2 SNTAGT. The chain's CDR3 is CASSDSAGEGQFF. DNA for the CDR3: TGTGCCAGCAGTGACTCAGCGGGGGAGGGGCAGTTCTTC.

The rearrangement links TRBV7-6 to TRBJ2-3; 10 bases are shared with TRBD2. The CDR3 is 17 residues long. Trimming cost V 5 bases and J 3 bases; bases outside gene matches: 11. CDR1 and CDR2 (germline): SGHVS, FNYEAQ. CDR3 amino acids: CASSTQALAGATDTQYF. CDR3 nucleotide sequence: TGTGCCAGCAGCACCCAGGCCCTAGCGGGGGCAACAGATACGCAGTATTTT. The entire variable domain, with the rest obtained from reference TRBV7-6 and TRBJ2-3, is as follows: GAGVSQSPRYKVTKRGQDVALRCDPISGHVSLYWYRQALGQGPEFLTYFNYEAQQDKSGLPNDRFSAERPEGSISTLTIQRTEQRDSAMYRCASSTQALAGATDTQYFGPGTRLTVL.

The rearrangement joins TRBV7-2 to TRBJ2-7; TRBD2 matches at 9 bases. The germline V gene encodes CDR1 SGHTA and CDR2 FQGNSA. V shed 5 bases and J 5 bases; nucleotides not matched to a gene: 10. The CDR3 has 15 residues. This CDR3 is CASSKGGGRVNEQYF. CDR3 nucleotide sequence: TGTGCCAGCAGCAAGGGGGGCGGGAGGGTCAACGAGCAGTACTTC.